This TCR beta chain emerged from a study of Ad26.COV2.S vaccination and SARS-CoV-2 variants. Study conclusions and caveats: Substantial breadth was reportedly displayed by spike-specific CD8+ and CD4+ T cell responses after vaccination.

Germline V CDR1 and CDR2: LNHDA, SQIVND (reference sequence). This CDR3 spans 14 amino acids. With V trimmed by 7 bases and J by 5 bases, 4 bases remained unmatched. Treatment indicated: around 19 received Ad26.COV2.S at low or high dose, single or two shots; several received placebo; per-sample allocation not given. Samples were taken on day 63 after the first vaccine or placebo injection. The assay was immunoSEQ multiplex PCR, and TCRdb's table has in-frame clones only and misses some. The sample has roughly 460,000 clones; nearly 90% are singletons. A remark on this clone: Its antigen is not known. Other nucleotide sequences in the sample specify the same CDR3.

Sequenced here: peripheral blood, sampled in a trial of Ad26.COV2.S vaccine versus placebo. The V and J genes are TRBV19 and TRBJ1-4; 10 nucleotides match TRBD1. This TCR derives from a person between 18 and 65 years old who received the Ad26.COV2.S COVID-19 vaccine or a placebo. CDR3 loop: CASTPGQGNEKLFF. In nucleotides, the CDR3 is TGTGCCAGTACCCCGGGACAGGGGAATGAAAAACTGTTTTTT.